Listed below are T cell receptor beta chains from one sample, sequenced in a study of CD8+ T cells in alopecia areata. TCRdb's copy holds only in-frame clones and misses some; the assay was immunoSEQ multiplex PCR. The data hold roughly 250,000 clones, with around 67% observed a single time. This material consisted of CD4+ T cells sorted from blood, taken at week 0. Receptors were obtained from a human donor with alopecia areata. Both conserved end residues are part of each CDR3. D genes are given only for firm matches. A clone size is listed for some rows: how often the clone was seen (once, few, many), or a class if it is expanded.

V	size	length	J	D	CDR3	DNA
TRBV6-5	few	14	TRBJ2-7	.	CASSSSPGSGEQYF	TGTGCCAGCAGTAGCTCGCCAGGGAGCGGCGAGCAGTACTTC
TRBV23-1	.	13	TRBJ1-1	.	CASRGRGNTEAFF	TGCGCCAGCAGAGGACGTGGGAACACTGAAGCTTTCTTT
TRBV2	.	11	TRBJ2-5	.	CASRLGETQYF	TGTGCCAGCAGACTAGGGGAGACCCAGTACTTC
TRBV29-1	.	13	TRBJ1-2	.	CSVADGFNYGYTF	TGCAGCGTTGCGGACGGATTTAACTATGGCTACACCTTC
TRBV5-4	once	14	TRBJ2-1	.	CASSSSISYNEQFF	TGTGCCAGCAGCTCCTCCATTTCCTACAATGAGCAGTTCTTC
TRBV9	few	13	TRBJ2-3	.	CASSVEATDTQYF	TGTGCCAGCAGCGTAGAGGCCACAGATACGCAGTATTTT
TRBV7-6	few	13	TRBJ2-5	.	CASSGAYQETQYF	TGTGCCAGCAGCGGGGCCTACCAAGAGACCCAGTACTTC
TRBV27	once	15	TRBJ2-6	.	CASSLQGSGANVLTF	TGTGCCAGCAGTTTACAGGGCTCTGGGGCCAACGTCCTGACTTTC
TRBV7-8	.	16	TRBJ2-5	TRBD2	CASSLVGGGAGETQYF	TGTGCCAGCAGCTTAGTTGGCGGGGGGGCCGGAGAGACCCAGTACTTC
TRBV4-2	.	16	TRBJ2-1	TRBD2	CASSQTSGGNYNEQFF	TGTGCCAGCAGCCAGACTAGCGGGGGGAACTACAATGAGCAGTTCTTC
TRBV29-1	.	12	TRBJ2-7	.	CSVLTDSYEQYF	TGCAGCGTTTTGACGGATTCCTACGAGCAGTACTTC
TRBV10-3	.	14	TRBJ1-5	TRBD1	CAISGGTENQPQHF	TGTGCCATCAGTGGGGGGACAGAGAATCAGCCCCAGCATTTT
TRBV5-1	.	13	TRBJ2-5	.	CASSYGNQETQYF	TGCGCCAGCAGTTATGGGAACCAAGAGACCCAGTACTTC
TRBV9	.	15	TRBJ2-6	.	CASSVNPTGANVLTF	TGTGCCAGCAGCGTAAACCCCACTGGGGCCAACGTCCTGACTTTC
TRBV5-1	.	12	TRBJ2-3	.	CASSLDLGPQYF	TGCGCCAGCAGCTTGGACCTGGGGCCGCAGTATTTT
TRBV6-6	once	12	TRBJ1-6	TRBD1	CASRGDSSPLHF	TGTGCCAGCAGGGGGGACAGTTCACCCCTCCACTTT
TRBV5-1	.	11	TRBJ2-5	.	CASSLWGAQYF	TGCGCCAGCAGCCTCTGGGGGGCCCAGTACTTC
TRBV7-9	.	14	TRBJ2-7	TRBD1	CASSLDGRGPEQYF	TGTGCCAGCAGCTTAGATGGCAGGGGGCCCGAGCAGTACTTC
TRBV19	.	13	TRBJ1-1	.	CASSIPPNTEAFF	TGTGCCAGTAGTATTCCCCCAAACACTGAAGCTTTCTTT
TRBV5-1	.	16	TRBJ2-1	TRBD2	CASSLVSAGGKNEQFF	TGCGCCAGCAGCTTGGTTTCGGCGGGGGGCAAGAATGAGCAGTTCTTC
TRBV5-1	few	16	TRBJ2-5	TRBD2	CASSLAPRGDQETQYF	TGCGCCAGCAGCTTGGCCCCTCGGGGGGACCAAGAGACCCAGTACTTC
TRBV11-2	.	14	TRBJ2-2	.	CASSLEASTGELFF	TGTGCCAGCAGCTTAGAGGCGAGCACCGGGGAGCTGTTTTTT
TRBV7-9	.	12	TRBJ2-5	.	CASSLGAETQYF	TGTGCCAGCAGCTTAGGTGCAGAGACCCAGTACTTC
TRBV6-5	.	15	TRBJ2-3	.	CASTGGAGYTDTQYF	TGTGCCAGCACGGGCGGGGCCGGATACACAGATACGCAGTATTTT
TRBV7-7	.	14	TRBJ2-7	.	CASSLGQGGYEQYF	TGTGCTAGCAGCTTAGGTCAGGGCGGCTACGAGCAGTACTTC
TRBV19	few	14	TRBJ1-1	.	CASSIELGYTEAFF	TGTGCCAGTAGTATAGAGTTGGGATACACTGAAGCTTTCTTT
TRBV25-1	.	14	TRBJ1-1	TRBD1	CASREGGAGTEAFF	TGTGCCAGCAGAGAAGGGGGCGCGGGAACTGAAGCTTTCTTT
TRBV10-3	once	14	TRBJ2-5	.	CAISERERGETQYF	TGTGCCATCAGTGAGCGGGAAAGGGGAGAGACCCAGTACTTC
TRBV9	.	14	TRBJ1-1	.	CASSPRVAPVEAFF	TGTGCCAGCAGCCCTAGGGTTGCCCCGGTTGAAGCTTTCTTT
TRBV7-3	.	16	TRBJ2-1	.	CASSWWLARGFNEQFF	TGTGCCAGCAGCTGGTGGTTAGCGCGGGGATTCAATGAGCAGTTCTTC
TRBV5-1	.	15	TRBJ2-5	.	CASSLASWAQETQYF	TGCGCCAGCAGCTTGGCCAGTTGGGCTCAAGAGACCCAGTACTTC
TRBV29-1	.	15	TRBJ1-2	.	CSVAAQGPFFYGYTF	TGCAGCGTTGCGGCGCAGGGGCCATTTTTCTATGGCTACACCTTC
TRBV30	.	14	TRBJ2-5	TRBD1	CAWSQGANGETQYF	TGTGCCTGGAGTCAGGGGGCGAATGGAGAGACCCAGTACTTC
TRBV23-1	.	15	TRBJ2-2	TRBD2	CASRPTSGGTGELFF	TGCGCCAGCAGGCCGACTAGCGGGGGGACCGGGGAGCTGTTTTTT
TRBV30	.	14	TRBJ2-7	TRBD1	CAWSVWDRADEQYF	TGTGCCTGGAGTGTATGGGACAGGGCGGACGAGCAGTACTTC
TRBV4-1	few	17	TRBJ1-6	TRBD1	CASSQGVDRLDNSPLHF	TGCGCCAGCAGCCAAGGGGTGGACAGGCTCGATAATTCACCCCTCCACTTT
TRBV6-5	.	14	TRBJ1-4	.	CASKLGMTNEKLFF	TGTGCCAGCAAGTTAGGGATGACTAATGAAAAACTGTTTTTT
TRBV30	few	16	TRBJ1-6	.	CAWSGSGSSYNSPLHF	TGTGCCTGGAGTGGTTCGGGTAGCTCCTATAATTCACCCCTCCACTTT
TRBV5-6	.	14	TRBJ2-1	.	CASSLGASYNEQFF	TGTGCCAGCAGCTTGGGGGCCTCCTACAATGAGCAGTTCTTC
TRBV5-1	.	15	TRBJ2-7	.	CASSLRGAVRDEQYF	TGCGCCAGCAGCTTGAGGGGCGCCGTGAGGGACGAGCAGTACTTC